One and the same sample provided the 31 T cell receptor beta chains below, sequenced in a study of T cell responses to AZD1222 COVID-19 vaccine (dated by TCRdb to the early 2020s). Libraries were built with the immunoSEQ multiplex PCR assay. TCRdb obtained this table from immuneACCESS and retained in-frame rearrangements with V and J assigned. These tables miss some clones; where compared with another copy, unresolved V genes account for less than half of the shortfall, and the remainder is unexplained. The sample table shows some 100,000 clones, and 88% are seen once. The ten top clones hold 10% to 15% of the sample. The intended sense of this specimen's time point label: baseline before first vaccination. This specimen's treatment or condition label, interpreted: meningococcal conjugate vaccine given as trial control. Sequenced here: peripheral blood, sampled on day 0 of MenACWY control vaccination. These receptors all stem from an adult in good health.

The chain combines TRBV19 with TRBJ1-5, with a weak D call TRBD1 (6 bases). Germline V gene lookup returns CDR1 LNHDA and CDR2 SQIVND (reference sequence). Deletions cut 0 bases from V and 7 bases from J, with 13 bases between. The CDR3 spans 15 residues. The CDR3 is CASSIEGGGWQPQHF. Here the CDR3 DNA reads TGTGCCAGTAGTATAGAAGGGGGGGGCTGGCAGCCCCAGCATTTT.

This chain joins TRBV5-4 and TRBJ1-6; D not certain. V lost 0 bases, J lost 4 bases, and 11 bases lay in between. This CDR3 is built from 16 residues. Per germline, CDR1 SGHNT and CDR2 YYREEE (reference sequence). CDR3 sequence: CASSLGTSQYNSPLHF. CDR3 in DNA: TGTGCCAGCAGCTTGGGAACCAGTCAGTATAATTCACCCCTCCACTTT.

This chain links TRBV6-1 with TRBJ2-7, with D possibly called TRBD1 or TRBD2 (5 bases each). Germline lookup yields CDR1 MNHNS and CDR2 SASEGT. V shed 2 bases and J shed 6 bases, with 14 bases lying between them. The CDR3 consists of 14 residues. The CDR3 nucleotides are TGTGCCAGCAGTGAAACCGGGGTTGGGGGCGAGCAGTACTTC. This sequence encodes CASSETGVGGEQYF.

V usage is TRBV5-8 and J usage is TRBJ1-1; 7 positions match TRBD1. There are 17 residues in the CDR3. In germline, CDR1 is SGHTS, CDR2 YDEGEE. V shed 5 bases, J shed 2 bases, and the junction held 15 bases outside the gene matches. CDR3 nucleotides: TGTGCCAGCAGGCAAAAGGGACAGATCAACTTCAACACTGAAGCTTTCTTT. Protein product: CASRQKGQINFNTEAFF.

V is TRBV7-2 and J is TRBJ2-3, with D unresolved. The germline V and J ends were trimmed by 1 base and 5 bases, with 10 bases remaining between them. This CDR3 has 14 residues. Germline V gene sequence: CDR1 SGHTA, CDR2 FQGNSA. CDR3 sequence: CASSLENSRDTQYF. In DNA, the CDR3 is TGTGCCAGCAGCTTAGAAAACAGCCGAGATACGCAGTATTTT.

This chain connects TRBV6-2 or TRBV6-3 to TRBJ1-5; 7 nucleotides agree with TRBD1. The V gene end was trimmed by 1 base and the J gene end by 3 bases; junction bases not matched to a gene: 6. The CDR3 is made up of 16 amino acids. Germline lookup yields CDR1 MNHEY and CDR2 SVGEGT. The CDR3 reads CASSYWKTGINQPQHF. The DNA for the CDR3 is TGTGCCAGCAGTTACTGGAAGACAGGGATCAATCAGCCCCAGCATTTT.

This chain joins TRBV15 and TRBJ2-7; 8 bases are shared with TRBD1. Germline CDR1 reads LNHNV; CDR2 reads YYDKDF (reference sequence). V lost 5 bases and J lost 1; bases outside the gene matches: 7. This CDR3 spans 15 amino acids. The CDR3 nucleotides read TGTGCCACCAGCGGTCCGGGACAGGATTCCTACGAGCAGTACTTC. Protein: CATSGPGQDSYEQYF. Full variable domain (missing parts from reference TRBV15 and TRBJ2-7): DAMVIQNPRYQVTQFGKPVTLSCSQTLNHNVMYWYQQKSSQAPKLLFHYYDKDFNNEADTPDNFQSRRPNTSFCFLDIRSPGLGDTAMYLCATSGPGQDSYEQYFGPGTRLTVT.

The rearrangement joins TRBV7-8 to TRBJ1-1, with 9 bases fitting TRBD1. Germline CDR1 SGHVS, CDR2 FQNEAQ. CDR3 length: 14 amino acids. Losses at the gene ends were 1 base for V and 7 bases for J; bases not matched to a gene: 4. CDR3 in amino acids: CASSLDRGQGEAFF. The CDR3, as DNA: TGTGCCAGCAGCTTAGACAGGGGGCAAGGTGAAGCTTTCTTT.

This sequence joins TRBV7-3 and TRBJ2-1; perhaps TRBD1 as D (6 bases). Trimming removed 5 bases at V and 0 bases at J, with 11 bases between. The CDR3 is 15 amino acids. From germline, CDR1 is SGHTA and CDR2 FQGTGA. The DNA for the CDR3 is TGTGCCAGCAGCGAAGGCAGGGGCTCCTACAATGAGCAGTTCTTC. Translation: CASSEGRGSYNEQFF. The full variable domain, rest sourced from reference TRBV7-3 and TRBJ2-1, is GAGVSQTPSNKVTEKGKYVELRCDPISGHTALYWYRQSLGQGPEFLIYFQGTGAADDSGLPNDRFFAVRPEGSVSTLKIQRTERGDSAVYLCASSEGRGSYNEQFFGPGTRLTVL.

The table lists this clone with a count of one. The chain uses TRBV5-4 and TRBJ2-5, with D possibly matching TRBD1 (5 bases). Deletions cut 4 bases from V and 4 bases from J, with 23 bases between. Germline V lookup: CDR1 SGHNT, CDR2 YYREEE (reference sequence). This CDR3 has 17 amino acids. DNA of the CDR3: TGTGCCAGCAGCCCGACCCGGCCGCAGGGTCGCAGAGAGACCCAGTACTTC. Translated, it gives CASSPTRPQGRRETQYF.

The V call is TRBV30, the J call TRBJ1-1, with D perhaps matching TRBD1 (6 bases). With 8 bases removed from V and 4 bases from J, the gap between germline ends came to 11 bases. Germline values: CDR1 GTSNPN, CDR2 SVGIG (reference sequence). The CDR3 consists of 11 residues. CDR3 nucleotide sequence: TGTGCCGGGCGAGGGGGCACTGAAGCTTTCTTT. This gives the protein CAGRGGTEAFF.

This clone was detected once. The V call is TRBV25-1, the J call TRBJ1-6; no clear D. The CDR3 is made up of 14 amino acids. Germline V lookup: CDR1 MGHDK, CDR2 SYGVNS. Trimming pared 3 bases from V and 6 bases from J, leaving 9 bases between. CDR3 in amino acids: CASSDGWGNSPLHF. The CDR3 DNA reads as TGTGCCAGCAGTGATGGGTGGGGTAATTCACCCCTCCACTTT.

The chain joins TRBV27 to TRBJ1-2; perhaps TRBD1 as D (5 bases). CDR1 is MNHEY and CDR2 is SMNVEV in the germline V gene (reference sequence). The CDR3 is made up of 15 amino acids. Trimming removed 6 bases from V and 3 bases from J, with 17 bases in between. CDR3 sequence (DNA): TGTGCCAGCAGCGCGACAGAAGCATCACACTATGGCTACACCTTC. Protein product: CASSATEASHYGYTF.

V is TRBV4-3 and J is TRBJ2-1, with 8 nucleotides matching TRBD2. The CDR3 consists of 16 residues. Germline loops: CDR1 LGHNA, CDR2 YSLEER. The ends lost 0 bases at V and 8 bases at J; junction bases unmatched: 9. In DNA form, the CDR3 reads TGCGCCAGCAGCCAAGATCCGGGGGGGCTTAGGTATGAGCAGTTCTTC. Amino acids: CASSQDPGGLRYEQFF.

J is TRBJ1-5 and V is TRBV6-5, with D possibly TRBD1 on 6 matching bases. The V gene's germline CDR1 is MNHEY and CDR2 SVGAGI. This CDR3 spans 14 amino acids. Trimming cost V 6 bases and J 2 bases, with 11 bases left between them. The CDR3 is CASRPSGGNQPQHF. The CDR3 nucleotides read TGTGCCAGCAGGCCATCAGGGGGCAATCAGCCCCAGCATTTT.

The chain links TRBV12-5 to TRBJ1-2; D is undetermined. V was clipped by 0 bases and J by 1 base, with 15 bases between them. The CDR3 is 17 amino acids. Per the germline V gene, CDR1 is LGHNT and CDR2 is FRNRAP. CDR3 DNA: TGTGCTAGTGGTTTGGTATTAGGGTCAGGAGATAACTATGGCTACACCTTC. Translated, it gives CASGLVLGSGDNYGYTF.

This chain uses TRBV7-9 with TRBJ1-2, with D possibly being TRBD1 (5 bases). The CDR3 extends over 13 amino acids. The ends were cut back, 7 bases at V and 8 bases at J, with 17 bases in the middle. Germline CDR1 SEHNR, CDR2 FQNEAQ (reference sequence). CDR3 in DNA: TGTGCCAGCACCCCCCTGGGGGGGAGCGGCTACACCTTC. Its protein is CASTPLGGSGYTF.

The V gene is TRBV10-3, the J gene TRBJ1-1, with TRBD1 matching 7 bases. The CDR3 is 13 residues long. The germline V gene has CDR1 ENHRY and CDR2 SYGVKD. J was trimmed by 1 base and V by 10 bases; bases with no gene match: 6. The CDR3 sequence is CATNTGENTEAFF. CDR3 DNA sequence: TGTGCCACCAATACAGGGGAGAACACTGAAGCTTTCTTT.

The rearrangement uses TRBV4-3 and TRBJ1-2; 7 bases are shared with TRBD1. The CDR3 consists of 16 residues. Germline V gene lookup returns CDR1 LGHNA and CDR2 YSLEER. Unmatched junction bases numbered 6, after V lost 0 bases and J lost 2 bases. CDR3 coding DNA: TGCGCCAGCAGCCAAGAAGGGGGCAGAAGGAACTATGGCTACACCTTC. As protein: CASSQEGGRRNYGYTF.

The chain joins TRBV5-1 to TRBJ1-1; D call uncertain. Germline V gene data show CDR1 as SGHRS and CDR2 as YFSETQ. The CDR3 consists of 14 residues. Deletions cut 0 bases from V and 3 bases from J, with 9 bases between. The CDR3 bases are TGCGCCAGCAGCTTGGAGGGAGGGTACACTGAAGCTTTCTTT. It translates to CASSLEGGYTEAFF.

The CDR3: CASSTTESSYNSPLHF. DNA of the CDR3: TGTGCCAGCAGCACCACAGAGAGCTCCTATAATTCACCCCTCCACTTT. This rearrangement joins TRBV7-8 to TRBJ1-6; the D is unclear. The CDR3 extends over 16 amino acids. Trimming shortened V by 5 bases and J by 0 bases, and 11 bases separated the two germline ends. CDR1 and CDR2 from the germline V gene are SGHVS and FQNEAQ. Filled out from reference TRBV7-8 and TRBJ1-6, the complete variable domain reads GAGVSQSPRYKVAKRGQDVALRCDPISGHVSLFWYQQALGQGPEFLTYFQNEAQLDKSGLPSDRFFAERPEGSVSTLKIQRTQQEDSAVYLCASSTTESSYNSPLHFGNGTRLTVT.

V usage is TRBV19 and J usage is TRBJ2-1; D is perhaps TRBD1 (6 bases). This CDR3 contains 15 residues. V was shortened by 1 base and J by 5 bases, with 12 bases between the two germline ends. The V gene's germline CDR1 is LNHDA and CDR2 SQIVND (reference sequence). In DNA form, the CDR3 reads TGTGCCAGTAGTATAGGCAGGGGAATCAACAATGAGCAGTTCTTC. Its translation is CASSIGRGINNEQFF.

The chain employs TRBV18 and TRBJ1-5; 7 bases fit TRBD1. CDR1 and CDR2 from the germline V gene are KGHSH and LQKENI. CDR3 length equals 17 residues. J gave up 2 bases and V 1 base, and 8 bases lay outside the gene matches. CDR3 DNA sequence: TGTGCCAGCTCACCACGGGAGGGGGCTTTAGGCAATCAGCCCCAGCATTTT. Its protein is CASSPREGALGNQPQHF.

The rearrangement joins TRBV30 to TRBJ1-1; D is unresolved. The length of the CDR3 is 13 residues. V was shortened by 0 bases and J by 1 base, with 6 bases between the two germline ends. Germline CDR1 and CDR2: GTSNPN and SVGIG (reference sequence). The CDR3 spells CAWSVSRNTEAFF. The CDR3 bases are TGTGCCTGGAGTGTAAGTAGGAACACTGAAGCTTTCTTT.

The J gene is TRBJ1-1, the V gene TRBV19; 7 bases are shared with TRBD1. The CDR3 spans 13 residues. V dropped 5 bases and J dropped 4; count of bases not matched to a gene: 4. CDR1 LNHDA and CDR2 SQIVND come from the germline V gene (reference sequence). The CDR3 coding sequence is TGTGCCAGTAGTTCACAGGGGCCCACTGAAGCTTTCTTT. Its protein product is CASSSQGPTEAFF.

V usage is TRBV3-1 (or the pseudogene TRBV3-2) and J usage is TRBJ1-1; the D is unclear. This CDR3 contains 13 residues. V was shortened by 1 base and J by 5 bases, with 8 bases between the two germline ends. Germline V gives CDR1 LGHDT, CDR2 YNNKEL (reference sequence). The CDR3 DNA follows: TGTGCCAGCAGCCAAGGAACCCGGACTGAAGCTTTCTTT. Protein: CASSQGTRTEAFF.

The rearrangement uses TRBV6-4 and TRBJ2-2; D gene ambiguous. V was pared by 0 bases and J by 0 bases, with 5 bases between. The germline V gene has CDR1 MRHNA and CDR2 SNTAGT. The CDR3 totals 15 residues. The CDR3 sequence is CASSDSTTNTGELFF. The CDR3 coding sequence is TGTGCCAGCAGTGACTCCACTACGAACACCGGGGAGCTGTTTTTT.

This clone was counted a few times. The CDR3 nucleotides read TGTGCCAGCAGCTTATATTCGGGGGCCGACACCGGGGAGCTGTTTTTT. Amino acid sequence: CASSLYSGADTGELFF. This chain joins TRBV11-3 and TRBJ2-2; the D gene could be TRBD1 or TRBD2 (6 bases each). Germline-derived CDR1 and CDR2 are SGHNT and YENEEA. The CDR3 spans 16 residues. V was clipped by 2 bases and J by 3 bases, with 13 bases between them.

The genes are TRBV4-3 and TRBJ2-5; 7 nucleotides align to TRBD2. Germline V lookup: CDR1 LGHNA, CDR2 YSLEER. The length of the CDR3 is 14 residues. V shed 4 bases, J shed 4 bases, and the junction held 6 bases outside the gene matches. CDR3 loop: CASSPYAGVETQYF. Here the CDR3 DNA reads TGCGCCAGCAGCCCCTATGCGGGGGTAGAGACCCAGTACTTC.

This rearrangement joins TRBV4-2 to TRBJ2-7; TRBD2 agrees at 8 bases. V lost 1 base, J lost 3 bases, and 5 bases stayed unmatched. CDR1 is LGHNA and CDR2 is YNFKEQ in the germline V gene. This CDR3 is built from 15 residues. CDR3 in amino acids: CASSQVDSGDYEQYF. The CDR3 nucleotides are TGTGCCAGCAGCCAAGTTGATAGCGGGGACTACGAGCAGTACTTC.

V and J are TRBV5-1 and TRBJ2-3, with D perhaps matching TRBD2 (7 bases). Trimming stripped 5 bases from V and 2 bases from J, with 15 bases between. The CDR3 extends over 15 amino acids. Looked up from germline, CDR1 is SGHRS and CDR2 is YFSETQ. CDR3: CASRLEGGDTDTQYF. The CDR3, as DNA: TGCGCCAGCAGACTAGAGGGGGGGGACACAGATACGCAGTATTTT.